This T cell receptor beta chain was retrieved from a study of identical twins. V lost 3 bases, J lost 3 bases, and 2 bases lay in between. Germline V gives CDR1 KGHDR, CDR2 SFDVKD. The CDR3 sequence is 13 residues long. TCRdb itself ran the 5' RACE reads through MiXCR, one entry per CDR3 protein. The data show about 720,000 distinct CDR3 sequences, more than 6.5% seen once. This clonotype was seen a handful of times. What it binds is unknown. Study-wide results and caveats: Among beta out-of-frame sequences, excess sharing between twins appeared weaker.

These data were also filed under a second study, of yellow fever vaccine responses in identical twins. That study reports: Vaccine-induced T cell responses in twins were reportedly observed to appear partly convergent, partly personalized.

This clonotype originated in a woman younger than 30 in good health. Sequencing was carried out using PBMCs. J is TRBJ2-6 and V is TRBV24-1, with unresolved D. The CDR3 spells CATSDRGANVLTF. The CDR3, as DNA: TGTGCCACCAGTGATCGTGGGGCCAACGTCCTGACTTTC.